These 7 T cell receptor beta chains were sequenced from one sample in a study of metastatic and nonmetastatic thyroid tumors. From the PCR reads, TCRdb re-called clones with MiXCR. The table shows approximately 31,000 clones, with about 32% occurring only once. Thyroid surgery was performed in patients who had received no treatment beforehand. The sample consisted of blood. The receptor set was obtained from a female donor with papillary thyroid cancer or a benign thyroid nodule (not recorded which). Some clones in this sample may be carry-over from other donors' samples.

This clone has at least ten counts. The chain joins TRBV7-9 to TRBJ2-2, with 8 bases fitting TRBD1. CDR3 size: 15 residues. V shed 3 bases and J 2 bases; nucleotides not matched to a gene: 2. Germline V CDR1 and CDR2: SEHNR, FQNEAQ (reference sequence). CDR3 in amino acids: CASSLTGVNTGELFF. DNA for the CDR3: TGTGCCAGCAGCTTGACAGGGGTAAACACCGGGGAGCTGTTTTTT.

Regarding this clone: At one end, the junction sequence differs from germline, possibly due to a read error. This rearrangement joins TRBV6-5 to TRBJ2-7, with D possibly being TRBD1 or TRBD2 (5 bases each). This CDR3 contains 17 residues. Per germline, CDR1 MNHEY and CDR2 SVGAGI. The CDR3 DNA sequence: TGCGCCAGCAGTTACTCGTCGGGGACGCCCTCTTATGACGATCAGTACTTC. It is translated as CASSYSSGTPSYDDQYF.

Details on this clone: One junction end does not reproduce the germline sequence, and a read error may be involved. The chain recombines TRBV20-1 with TRBJ2-5; perhaps TRBD1 as D (6 bases). The CDR3 covers 14 residues. Germline V gene lookup returns CDR1 DFQATT and CDR2 SNEGSKA (reference sequence). CDR3: CSAKYPGVVETQYF. The CDR3 DNA reads TGCAGTGCTAAATACCCAGGGGTGGTTGAGACCCAGTATTTC.

This clone was recorded at least ten times. The genes are TRBV20-1 and TRBJ1-3, with 9 positions matching TRBD1. This CDR3 region has 14 residues. The germline gives CDR1 DFQATT, CDR2 SNEGSKA (reference sequence). V shed 2 bases, J shed 6 bases, and the junction held 5 bases outside the gene matches. This CDR3 is CSARTGQGKNTIYF. Here the CDR3 DNA reads TGCAGTGCTAGAACCGGACAGGGGAAAAACACCATATATTTT.

Concerning this clone: This CDR3 is missing its conserved last phenylalanine or tryptophan, likely due to a read error. The rearrangement links TRBV20-1 to TRBJ2-1; 7 bases fit TRBD1. The CDR3 loop spans 15 amino acids. Germline CDR1 is DFQATT and CDR2 is SNEGSKA (reference sequence). The J segment lost 8 bases and the V segment lost 5 bases, leaving 15 bases of the junction unmatched. The CDR3 coding sequence is TGCAGTGCTCCGACCGGGACAGTATTACGGGATGAGCAGTTCCTC. Protein: CSAPTGTVLRDEQFL.

The chain links TRBV4-2 to TRBJ1-5; D is perhaps TRBD1 (5 bases). From germline, CDR1 is LGHNA and CDR2 YNFKEQ. V lost 2 bases and J 3 bases, leaving 14 bases between the germline ends. The CDR3 covers 16 residues. The CDR3 loop is CASSQKFGANNQPQHF. CDR3 coding DNA: TGTGCCAGCAGCCAAAAATTCGGGGCCAACAATCAGCCCCAGCATTTT.

This clone was recorded many times. The chain has TRBV29-1 and TRBJ2-7; D gene uncertain. The CDR3 has 12 amino acids. The V and J ends lost 4 bases and 3 bases respectively, with 10 bases between them. Looked up from germline, CDR1 is SQVTM and CDR2 is ANQGSEA. DNA for the CDR3: TGCAGCGTTGGTGATCTCCGCTACGAGCAGTACTTC. Translating it yields CSVGDLRYEQYF.